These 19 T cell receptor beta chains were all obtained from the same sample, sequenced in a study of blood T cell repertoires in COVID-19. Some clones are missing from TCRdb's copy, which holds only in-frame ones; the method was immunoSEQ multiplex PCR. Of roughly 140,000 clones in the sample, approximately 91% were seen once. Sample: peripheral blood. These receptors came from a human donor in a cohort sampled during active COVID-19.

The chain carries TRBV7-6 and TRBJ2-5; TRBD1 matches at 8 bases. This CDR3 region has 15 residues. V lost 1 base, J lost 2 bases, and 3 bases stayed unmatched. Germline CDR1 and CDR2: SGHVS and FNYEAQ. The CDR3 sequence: CASSLVRTGQETQYF. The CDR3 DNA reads TGTGCCAGCAGCTTAGTAAGGACAGGGCAAGAGACCCAGTACTTC.

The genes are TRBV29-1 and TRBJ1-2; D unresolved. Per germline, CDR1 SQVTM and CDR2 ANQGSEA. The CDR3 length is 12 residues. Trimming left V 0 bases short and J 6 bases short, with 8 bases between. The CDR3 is CSVEDRRNGYTF. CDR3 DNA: TGCAGCGTTGAAGATCGGAGGAATGGCTACACCTTC.

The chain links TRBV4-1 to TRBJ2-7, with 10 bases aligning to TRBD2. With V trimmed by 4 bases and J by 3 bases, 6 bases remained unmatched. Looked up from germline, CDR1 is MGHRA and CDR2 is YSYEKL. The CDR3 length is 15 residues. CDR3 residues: CASSPRLAGGYEQYF. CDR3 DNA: TGCGCCAGCAGCCCCCGACTAGCGGGCGGCTACGAGCAGTACTTC.

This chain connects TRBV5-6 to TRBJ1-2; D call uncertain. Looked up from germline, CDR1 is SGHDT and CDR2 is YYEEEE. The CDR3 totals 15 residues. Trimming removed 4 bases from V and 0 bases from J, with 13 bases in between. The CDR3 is CASSPTLSANYGYTF. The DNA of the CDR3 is TGTGCCAGCAGCCCGACACTTTCAGCTAACTATGGCTACACCTTC.

CDR3 sequence: CSAKEGYGYTF. Here the CDR3 DNA reads TGCAGTGCTAAGGAGGGCTATGGCTACACCTTC. The gene calls are TRBV20-1 and TRBJ1-2; D is ambiguous. V lost 4 bases to trimming and J lost 4 bases, with 7 bases between them. The CDR3 consists of 11 residues. From germline, CDR1 is DFQATT and CDR2 SNEGSKA (reference sequence).

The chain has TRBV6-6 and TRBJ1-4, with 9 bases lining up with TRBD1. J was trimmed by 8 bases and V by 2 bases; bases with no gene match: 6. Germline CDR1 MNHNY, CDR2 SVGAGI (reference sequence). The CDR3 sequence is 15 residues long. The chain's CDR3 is CASSYGDRVGEKLFF. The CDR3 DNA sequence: TGTGCCAGCAGTTACGGGGACAGGGTTGGGGAAAAACTGTTTTTT.

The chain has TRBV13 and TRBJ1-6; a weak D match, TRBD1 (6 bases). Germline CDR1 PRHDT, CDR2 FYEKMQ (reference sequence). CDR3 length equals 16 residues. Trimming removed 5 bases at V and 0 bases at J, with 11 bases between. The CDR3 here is CASSVQGTSYNSPLHF. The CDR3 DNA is TGTGCCAGCAGCGTACAGGGTACCTCCTATAATTCACCCCTCCACTTT. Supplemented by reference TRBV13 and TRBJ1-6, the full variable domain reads AAGVIQSPRHLIKEKRETATLKCYPIPRHDTVYWYQQGPGQDPQFLISFYEKMQSDKGSIPDRFSAQQFSDYHSELNMSSLELGDSALYFCASSVQGTSYNSPLHFGNGTRLTVT.

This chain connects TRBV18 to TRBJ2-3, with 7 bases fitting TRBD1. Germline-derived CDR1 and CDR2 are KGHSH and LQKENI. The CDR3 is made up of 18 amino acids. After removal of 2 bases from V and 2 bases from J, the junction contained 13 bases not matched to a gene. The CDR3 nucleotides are TGTGCCAGCTCACCAAGAGGTTCCGTCAGGGGGTCCACAGATACGCAGTATTTT. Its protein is CASSPRGSVRGSTDTQYF.

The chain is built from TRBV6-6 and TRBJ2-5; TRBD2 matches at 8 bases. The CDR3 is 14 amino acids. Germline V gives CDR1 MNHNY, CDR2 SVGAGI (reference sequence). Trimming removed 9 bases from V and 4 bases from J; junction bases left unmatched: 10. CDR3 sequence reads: CASARGGRIETQYF. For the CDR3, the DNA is TGTGCCAGTGCCCGGGGGGGGCGGATAGAGACCCAGTACTTC.

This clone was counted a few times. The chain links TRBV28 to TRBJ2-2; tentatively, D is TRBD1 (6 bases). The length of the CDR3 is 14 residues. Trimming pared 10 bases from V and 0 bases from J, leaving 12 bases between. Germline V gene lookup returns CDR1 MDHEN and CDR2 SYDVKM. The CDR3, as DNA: TGTGCCACCTTAGGACAGTCGAACACCGGGGAGCTGTTTTTT. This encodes CATLGQSNTGELFF.

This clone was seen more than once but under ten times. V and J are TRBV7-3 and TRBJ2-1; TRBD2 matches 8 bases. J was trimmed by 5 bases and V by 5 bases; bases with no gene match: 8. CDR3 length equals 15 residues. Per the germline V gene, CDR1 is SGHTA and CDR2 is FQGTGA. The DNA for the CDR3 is TGTGCCAGCAGCGGCATCGGGAGGGATCACAATGAGCAGTTCTTC. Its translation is CASSGIGRDHNEQFF.

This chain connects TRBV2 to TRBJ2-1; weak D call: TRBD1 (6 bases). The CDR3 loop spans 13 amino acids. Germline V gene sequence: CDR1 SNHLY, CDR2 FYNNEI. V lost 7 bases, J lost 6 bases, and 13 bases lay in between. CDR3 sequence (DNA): TGTGCCAGCAACCCAGGGGTGGGCAATGAGCAGTTCTTC. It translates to CASNPGVGNEQFF.

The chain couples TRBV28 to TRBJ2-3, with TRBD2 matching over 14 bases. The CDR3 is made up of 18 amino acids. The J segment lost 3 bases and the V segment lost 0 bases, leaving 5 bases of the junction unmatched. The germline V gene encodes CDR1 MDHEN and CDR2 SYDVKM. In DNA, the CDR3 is TGTGCCAGCAGTTTATGGCACGGGACTAGCGGGAGTACAGATACGCAGTATTTT. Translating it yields CASSLWHGTSGSTDTQYF.

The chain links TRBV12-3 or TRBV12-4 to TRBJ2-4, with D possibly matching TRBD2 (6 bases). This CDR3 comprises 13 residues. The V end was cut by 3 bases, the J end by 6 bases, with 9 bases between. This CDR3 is CASSLEGGNIQYF. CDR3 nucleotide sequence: TGTGCCAGCAGTTTGGAGGGAGGAAACATTCAGTACTTC.

The CDR3 bases are TGCAGCGTTGAAGATCCAGGGACAGGGGGCCCCGAGGCGCTCCGCGAGCAGTACTTC. This codes for CSVEDPGTGGPEALREQYF. The gene calls are TRBV29-1 and TRBJ2-7; 12 positions match TRBD1. After removal of 0 bases from V and 6 bases from J, the junction contained 18 bases not matched to a gene. The length of the CDR3 is 19 residues. Germline CDR1 reads SQVTM; CDR2 reads ANQGSEA.

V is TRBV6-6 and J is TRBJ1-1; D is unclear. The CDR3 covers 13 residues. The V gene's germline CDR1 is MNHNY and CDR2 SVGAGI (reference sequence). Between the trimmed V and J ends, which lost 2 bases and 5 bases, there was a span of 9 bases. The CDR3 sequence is CASSYTPETEAFF. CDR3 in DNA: TGTGCCAGCAGTTACACCCCCGAGACTGAAGCTTTCTTT.

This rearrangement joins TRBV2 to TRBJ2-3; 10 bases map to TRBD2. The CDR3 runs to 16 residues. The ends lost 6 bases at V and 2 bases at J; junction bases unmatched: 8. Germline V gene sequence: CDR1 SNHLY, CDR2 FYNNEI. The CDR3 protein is CASRLIAGGLTDTQYF. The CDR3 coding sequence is TGTGCCAGCAGGTTGATAGCGGGGGGCCTCACAGATACGCAGTATTTT.

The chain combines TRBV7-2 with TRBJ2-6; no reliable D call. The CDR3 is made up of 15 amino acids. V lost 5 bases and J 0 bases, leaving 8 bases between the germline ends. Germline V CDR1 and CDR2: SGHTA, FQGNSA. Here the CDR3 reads CASSLQSSGANVLTF. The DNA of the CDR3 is TGTGCCAGCAGCCTACAGAGCTCTGGGGCCAACGTCCTGACTTTC. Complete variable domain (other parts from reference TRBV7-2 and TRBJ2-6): GAGVSQSPSNKVTEKGKDVELRCDPISGHTALYWYRQSLGQGLEFLIYFQGNSAPDKSGLPSDRFSAERTGGSVSTLTIQRTQQEDSAVYLCASSLQSSGANVLTFGAGSRLTVL.

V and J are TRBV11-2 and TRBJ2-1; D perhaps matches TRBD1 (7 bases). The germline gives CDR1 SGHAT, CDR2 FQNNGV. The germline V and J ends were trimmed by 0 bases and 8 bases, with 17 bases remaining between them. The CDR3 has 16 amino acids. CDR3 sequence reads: CASSLDTARGRHEQFF. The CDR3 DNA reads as TGTGCCAGCAGCTTAGATACTGCCAGGGGGAGGCATGAGCAGTTCTTC.